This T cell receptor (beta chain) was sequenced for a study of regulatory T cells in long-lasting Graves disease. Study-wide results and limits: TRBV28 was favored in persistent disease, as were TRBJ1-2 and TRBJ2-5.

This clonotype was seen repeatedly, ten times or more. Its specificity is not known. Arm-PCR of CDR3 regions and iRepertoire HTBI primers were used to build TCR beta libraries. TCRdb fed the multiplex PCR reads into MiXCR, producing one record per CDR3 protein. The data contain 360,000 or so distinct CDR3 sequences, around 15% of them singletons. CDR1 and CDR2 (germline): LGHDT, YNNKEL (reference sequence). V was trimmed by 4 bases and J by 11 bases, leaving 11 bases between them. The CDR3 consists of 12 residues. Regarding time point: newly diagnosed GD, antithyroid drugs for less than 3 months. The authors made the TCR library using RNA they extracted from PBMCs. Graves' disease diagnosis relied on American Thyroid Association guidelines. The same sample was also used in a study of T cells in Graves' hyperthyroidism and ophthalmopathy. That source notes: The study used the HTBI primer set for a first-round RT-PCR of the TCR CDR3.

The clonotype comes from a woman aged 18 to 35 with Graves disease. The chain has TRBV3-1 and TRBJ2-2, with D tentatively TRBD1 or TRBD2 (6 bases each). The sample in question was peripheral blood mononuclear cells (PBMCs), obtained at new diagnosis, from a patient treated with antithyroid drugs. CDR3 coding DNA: TGTGCCAGCAGCCGCGGGACACGAGAGCTGTTTTTT. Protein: CASSRGTRELFF.